This passage covers 17 T cell receptor beta chains from one sample sequenced in a study of post-analysis software for immune sequencing data. The antigens for these receptors are not known. Unique molecular identifiers tagged the TCR beta cDNA libraries. MiXCR was run by TCRdb on the PCR reads, yielding one entry per CDR3 protein. The table records approximately 460,000 distinct CDR3 sequences, approximately 46% of them present only once. Findings and limits, study-wide: Four to six TRBV segments were significantly more frequent in patients than in controls. TRBV5-6, TRBV5-1 and TRBV20-1 were among these segments.

What was sequenced was blood. The receptor set was obtained from a girl between 5 and 17 years old with multiple sclerosis.

V is TRBV9 and J is TRBJ2-1; tentative D call: TRBD2 (5 bases). The CDR3 is 13 amino acids. The germline CDR1 and CDR2 sequences are SGDLS and YYNGEE. V was pared by 0 bases and J by 8 bases, with 9 bases between. CDR3 amino acids: CASSVGSGDEQFF. The CDR3 nucleotides read TGTGCCAGCAGCGTAGGGAGCGGCGATGAGCAGTTCTTC.

The chain carries TRBV7-6 and TRBJ2-1; the match to TRBD2 covers 7 bases. The CDR3 consists of 17 residues. Germline values: CDR1 SGHVS, CDR2 FNYEAQ. The junction had 13 bases not matched to a gene; V was cut back by 2 bases and J by 6 bases. The CDR3 nucleotides are TGTGCCAGCAGCTTAATTCCGGGCACTAGCGCCGCCAATGAGCAGTTCTTC. Translation: CASSLIPGTSAANEQFF.

This clonotype was picked up a small number of times. The chain is built from TRBV6-5 and TRBJ2-7, with D maybe TRBD1 (6 bases). Germline CDR1 and CDR2: MNHEY and SVGAGI. The CDR3 sequence is 14 residues long. V gave up 6 bases and J gave up 3 bases, with 15 bases separating them. This chain's CDR3 is CASSPNRDGYEQYF. The CDR3 DNA sequence: TGTGCCAGCAGCCCCAACAGGGACGGCTACGAGCAGTACTTC.

This clonotype has more than one count but fewer than ten. V and J are TRBV11-3 and TRBJ1-1; D unclear. V shed 3 bases and J shed 3 bases, with 8 bases lying between them. The CDR3 has 13 residues. Germline V gene lookup returns CDR1 SGHNT and CDR2 YENEEA. CDR3 loop: CASSFSADTEAFF. CDR3 bases: TGTGCCAGCAGCTTCTCGGCCGACACTGAAGCTTTCTTT.

The chain employs TRBV5-1 and TRBJ2-7; no clear D. CDR3 length: 15 residues. The germline CDR1 and CDR2 sequences are SGHRS and YFSETQ. V lost 1 base and J 0 bases, leaving 11 bases between the germline ends. CDR3 DNA: TGCGCCAGCAGCTTGCCCTCTCCCGGCTCCTACGAGCAGTACTTC. Encoded protein: CASSLPSPGSYEQYF.

CDR3 DNA: TGTGCCAGCAGTTTGTTTGGCAGCGAAGCTTTCTTT. Its translation: CASSLFGSEAFF. This chain joins TRBV27 and TRBJ1-1, with D unresolved. Trimming left V 3 bases short and J 8 bases short, with 10 bases between. Germline loops: CDR1 MNHEY, CDR2 SMNVEV (reference sequence). CDR3 length: 12 amino acids.

The chain uses TRBV7-8 and TRBJ1-5, with TRBD1 identical over 7 bases. V shed 0 bases and J 1 base; nucleotides not matched to a gene: 9. CDR3 length equals 18 residues. Germline lookup yields CDR1 SGHVS and CDR2 FQNEAQ. The CDR3 is CASSLASRGGGSNQPQHF. CDR3 in DNA: TGTGCCAGCAGCTTAGCCAGTCGAGGGGGCGGGAGCAATCAGCCCCAGCATTTT.

V usage is TRBV29-1 and J usage is TRBJ2-3; D may correspond to TRBD1 or TRBD2 (5 bases each). Trimming removed 7 bases from V and 0 bases from J, with 11 bases in between. The CDR3 runs to 13 residues. CDR1 and CDR2 from the germline V gene are SQVTM and ANQGSEA. Here the CDR3 reads CSAGWGSTDTQYF. In DNA, the CDR3 is TGCAGCGCCGGCTGGGGGAGCACAGATACGCAGTATTTT.

The chain carries TRBV2 and TRBJ2-1; TRBD2 matches at 7 bases. Looked up from germline, CDR1 is SNHLY and CDR2 is FYNNEI. The CDR3 sequence is 16 residues long. Losses at the gene ends were 5 bases for V and 6 bases for J; bases not matched to a gene: 13. CDR3 amino acids: CASSWEGPTTSNEQFF. CDR3 coding DNA: TGTGCCAGCAGTTGGGAGGGACCTACCACAAGCAATGAGCAGTTCTTC.

The CDR3 sequence is CSARVTGQAYNSPLHF. The CDR3 coding sequence is TGCAGTGCTAGGGTTACCGGACAGGCCTATAATTCACCCCTCCACTTT. V and J are TRBV20-1 and TRBJ1-6; 7 positions agree with TRBD1. V lost 3 bases, J lost 2 bases, and 7 bases stayed unmatched. Germline lookup yields CDR1 DFQATT and CDR2 SNEGSKA (reference sequence). The CDR3 has 16 amino acids.

This chain joins TRBV5-1 and TRBJ2-4; TRBD1 matches at 8 bases. CDR1 and CDR2 (germline): SGHRS, YFSETQ. The CDR3 is made up of 15 amino acids. After removal of 0 bases from V and 8 bases from J, the junction contained 7 bases not matched to a gene. Written as DNA, the CDR3 is TGCGCCAGCAGCTTGGAAGGACAGGGAACACACATTCAGTACTTC. It translates to CASSLEGQGTHIQYF.

This chain connects TRBV7-9 to TRBJ2-3, with 8 bases fitting TRBD1. Germline-derived CDR1 and CDR2 are SEHNR and FQNEAQ (reference sequence). This CDR3 is built from 18 residues. V lost 3 bases and J lost 6; bases outside the gene matches: 17. The CDR3 DNA follows: TGTGCCAGCAGCTTGGGTCGGCAGGGGGCGAATAGAGTGGATACGCAGTATTTT. Protein sequence: CASSLGRQGANRVDTQYF.

The chain uses TRBV28 and TRBJ2-7, with D perhaps TRBD1 or TRBD2 (5 bases each). The CDR3 is 15 amino acids. Germline lookup yields CDR1 MDHEN and CDR2 SYDVKM. Trimming removed 4 bases at V and 2 bases at J, with 15 bases between. The CDR3 protein is CASSSEGRGAYEQYF. In nucleotides, the CDR3 is TGTGCCAGCAGTTCAGAGGGACGCGGAGCCTACGAGCAGTACTTC.

In DNA, the CDR3 is TGTGCCGGCAACCGGGACCTCACAGATACGCAGTATTTT. Amino acid sequence: CAGNRDLTDTQYF. The chain recombines TRBV7-2 with TRBJ2-3; D may be TRBD1 or TRBD2 (5 bases each). Trimming took 11 bases from V and 2 from J, leaving 14 bases between them. From germline, CDR1 is SGHTA and CDR2 FQGNSA. The CDR3 is 13 amino acids. The entire variable domain, with the rest obtained from reference TRBV7-2 and TRBJ2-3, is as follows: GAGVSQSPSNKVTEKGKDVELRCDPISGHTALYWYRQSLGQGLEFLIYFQGNSAPDKSGLPSDRFSAERTGGSVSTLTIQRTQQEDSAVYLCAGNRDLTDTQYFGPGTRLTVL.

The rearrangement links TRBV21-1 to TRBJ2-1. The assigned J gene may be wrong: the sequence end matches TRBJ2-7 better. TRBV21-1 represents a pseudogene. This CDR3 comprises 12 residues. CDR3 DNA sequence: TGTGCCAGAGGGTTCTCCTACAATGAGCAGTACTTC. Translated, it gives CARGFSYNEQYF.

V is TRBV2 and J is TRBJ2-1; D is perhaps TRBD2 (6 bases). Trimming left V 4 bases short and J 6 bases short, with 10 bases between. Germline V gives CDR1 SNHLY, CDR2 FYNNEI. CDR3 length equals 13 residues. CDR3 sequence reads: CASSVGGSNEQFF. The CDR3 coding sequence is TGTGCCAGCAGTGTGGGGGGAAGCAATGAGCAGTTCTTC.

The chain has TRBV5-1 and TRBJ2-4; TRBD2 matches 10 bases. Near its end, the DNA agrees better with TRBJ2-7, so the J call may be wrong. Germline V gene lookup returns CDR1 SGHRS and CDR2 YFSETQ. CDR3 size: 15 residues. The CDR3 nucleotides read TGCGCCAGCAGCCGAGGACTAGCGGTTAAGTACGAGCAGTACTTC. Amino acid sequence: CASSRGLAVKYEQYF.